This entry lists 21 T cell receptor beta chains sequenced from one sample in a study of siplizumab effects on memory and regulatory T cells. Assay: immunoSEQ multiplex PCR; the TCRdb copy retains only in-frame clones and omits some. The repertoire holds 90,000 to 150,000 clones, with 90% to 95% as singletons. The sample comprised non-Treg CD4+ T cells sorted from blood. Every receptor here comes from a human donor in good health.

The rearrangement links TRBV2 to TRBJ2-3, with 8 nucleotides matching TRBD2. Looked up from germline, CDR1 is SNHLY and CDR2 is FYNNEI. After removal of 6 bases from V and 3 bases from J, the junction contained 11 bases not matched to a gene. The CDR3 runs 16 residues. In nucleotides, the CDR3 is TGTGCCAGCAGCCGCCGGGGGGGCCGCTTTACAGATACGCAGTATTTT. Residues: CASSRRGGRFTDTQYF.

CDR3 coding DNA: TGCGCCAGCAGCCAAGTGGTGGTGCTCCAAGAGACCCAGTACTTC. It specifies CASSQVVVLQETQYF. This chain joins TRBV4-1 and TRBJ2-5; D gene ambiguous. The CDR3 has 15 amino acids. From germline, CDR1 is MGHRA and CDR2 YSYEKL. Trimming took 1 base from V and 1 from J, leaving 10 bases between them.

The chain carries TRBV9 and TRBJ1-2; 7 bases are shared with TRBD1. J was trimmed by 5 bases and V by 3 bases; bases with no gene match: 1. Per germline, CDR1 SGDLS and CDR2 YYNGEE. This CDR3 spans 12 amino acids. For the CDR3, the DNA is TGTGCCAGCAGCGCACAGGGGTATGGCTACACCTTC. Protein product: CASSAQGYGYTF.

The chain carries TRBV18 and TRBJ1-3, with 9 nucleotides matching TRBD1. V lost 3 bases, J lost 1 base, and 4 bases stayed unmatched. The germline V gene has CDR1 KGHSH and CDR2 LQKENI. There are 16 residues in the CDR3. The CDR3 loop is CASSPGTGPSGNTIYF. The CDR3 DNA reads as TGTGCCAGCTCACCTGGGACAGGGCCATCTGGAAACACCATATATTTT.

This chain connects TRBV4-1 to TRBJ1-2; 7 bases align to TRBD1. The germline V gene encodes CDR1 MGHRA and CDR2 YSYEKL. V lost 0 bases and J lost 8; bases outside the gene matches: 6. The CDR3 is 14 amino acids. The CDR3 nucleotides are TGCGCCAGCAGCCAAGATCGGACAGGACGAGGCTACACCTTC. Protein: CASSQDRTGRGYTF.

The chain uses TRBV19 and TRBJ2-2; the match to TRBD2 covers 12 bases. The germline CDR1 and CDR2 sequences are LNHDA and SQIVND (reference sequence). Losses at the gene ends were 5 bases for V and 6 bases for J; bases not matched to a gene: 7. This CDR3 has 16 amino acids. CDR3 nucleotides: TGTGCCAGTAGTCTACCCGCTAGCGGGGGGGCCGGGGAGCTGTTTTTT. Its protein product is CASSLPASGGAGELFF.

This chain uses TRBV18 with TRBJ2-1, with D tentatively TRBD1 (5 bases). The CDR3 is made up of 16 amino acids. Germline V gives CDR1 KGHSH, CDR2 LQKENI. V dropped 2 bases and J dropped 4 bases, with 15 bases sitting between them. This CDR3 is CASSPGRQSNYNEQFF. The CDR3 DNA reads as TGTGCCAGCTCACCAGGAAGACAGTCGAATTACAATGAGCAGTTCTTC.

The chain employs TRBV19 and TRBJ2-2; D remains ambiguous. The CDR3 runs 12 residues. The V gene's germline CDR1 is LNHDA and CDR2 SQIVND (reference sequence). V lost 2 bases and J lost 6, with 4 bases in between. In DNA form, the CDR3 reads TGTGCCAGTAGTATAAAGGCCGGGGAGCTGTTTTTT. Translating it yields CASSIKAGELFF.

The V gene is TRBV19, the J gene TRBJ2-3, with a possible D match to TRBD1 (7 bases). The CDR3 is 16 residues long. V gave up 6 bases and J gave up 3 bases, with 19 bases separating them. CDR1 is LNHDA and CDR2 is SQIVND in the germline V gene (reference sequence). The CDR3, as DNA: TGTGCCAGTAGGACTCCACTGGAGGGGGCTACAGATACGCAGTATTTT. Translated: CASRTPLEGATDTQYF.

The rearrangement links TRBV6-6 to TRBJ2-5, with D possibly being TRBD1 or TRBD2 (6 bases each). Deletions cut 6 bases from V and 5 bases from J, with 13 bases between. This CDR3 is 13 amino acids long. Germline CDR1 and CDR2: MNHNY and SVGAGI (reference sequence). For the CDR3, the DNA is TGTGCCAGCAGCATGAGGGGGGCCGAGACCCAGTACTTC. This codes for CASSMRGAETQYF.

The V gene is TRBV6-5, the J gene TRBJ2-7; 8 bases fit TRBD1. The CDR3 is 14 residues long. Germline V gene lookup returns CDR1 MNHEY and CDR2 SVGAGI. Germline trimming cut 6 bases from V and 3 bases from J; bases unmatched to any gene: 7. The CDR3 protein is CASRWGQEIYEQYF. Here the CDR3 DNA reads TGTGCCAGCAGATGGGGACAGGAAATCTACGAGCAGTACTTC.

The V call is TRBV27, the J call TRBJ1-2, with a weak D call TRBD1 (6 bases). Trimming cost V 4 bases and J 8 bases, with 11 bases left between them. Per germline, CDR1 MNHEY and CDR2 SMNVEV (reference sequence). There are 12 residues in the CDR3. The CDR3, as DNA: TGTGCCAGCAGTTCCCAGGGGTTCGGCTACACCTTC. This sequence encodes CASSSQGFGYTF.

The chain is built from TRBV18 and TRBJ1-2; D not certain. With 5 bases removed from V and 6 bases from J, the gap between germline ends came to 13 bases. Germline V gives CDR1 KGHSH, CDR2 LQKENI. CDR3 length equals 13 residues. The CDR3 region is CASSSRTWDGYTF. The CDR3 nucleotides read TGTGCCAGCTCATCACGGACGTGGGATGGCTACACCTTC.

The chain employs TRBV5-6 and TRBJ2-5; 10 bases align to TRBD2. The CDR3 consists of 13 residues. The J segment lost 2 bases and the V segment lost 5 bases, leaving 0 bases of the junction unmatched. Germline CDR1 reads SGHDT; CDR2 reads YYEEEE. The CDR3 nucleotides read TGTGCCAGCAGACTAGCGGGGCAAGAGACCCAGTACTTC. Amino acids: CASRLAGQETQYF.

Written as DNA, the CDR3 is TGTGCCAGCAGCTTTGGAACAGGGGATACTTCACCCCTCCACTTT. This translates into CASSFGTGDTSPLHF. The J gene is TRBJ1-6, the V gene TRBV7-2, with TRBD1 matching 7 bases. The CDR3 covers 15 residues. Per the germline V gene, CDR1 is SGHTA and CDR2 is FQGNSA. V was clipped by 3 bases and J by 9 bases; unmatched bases: 8.

The genes are TRBV27 and TRBJ2-7; 10 bases match TRBD2. The CDR3 is 15 residues long. Germline CDR1 and CDR2: MNHEY and SMNVEV (reference sequence). The ends lost 3 bases at V and 2 bases at J; junction bases unmatched: 4. CDR3 sequence: CASSFLAGVAYEQYF. The CDR3 nucleotides read TGTGCCAGCAGTTTCCTAGCGGGGGTTGCCTACGAGCAGTACTTC.

The chain carries TRBV29-1 and TRBJ2-5; D is uncertain. Germline V gene data show CDR1 as SQVTM and CDR2 as ANQGSEA. This CDR3 is built from 11 residues. V gave up 4 bases and J gave up 3 bases, with 6 bases separating them. In DNA, the CDR3 is TGCAGCGTTGTACCTAAAGAGACCCAGTACTTC. This codes for CSVVPKETQYF.

CDR3 amino acids: CASNDGEAFF. The CDR3 DNA sequence: TGTGCCAGCAACGACGGTGAAGCTTTCTTT. The rearrangement uses TRBV19 and TRBJ1-1; the D is unclear. The CDR3 consists of 10 residues. The V end was cut by 9 bases, the J end by 7 bases, with 9 bases between. Germline V gives CDR1 LNHDA, CDR2 SQIVND (reference sequence).

The gene calls are TRBV19 and TRBJ1-6; no definite D call. CDR3 length equals 12 residues. V lost 4 bases, J lost 4 bases, and 2 bases lay in between. Looked up from germline, CDR1 is LNHDA and CDR2 is SQIVND (reference sequence). As DNA, the CDR3 is TGTGCCAGTAGTACTTATAATTCACCCCTCCACTTT. Amino acid sequence: CASSTYNSPLHF.

V and J are TRBV9 and TRBJ2-2; D may be TRBD2 (5 bases). Germline V gene sequence: CDR1 SGDLS, CDR2 YYNGEE. The CDR3 extends over 15 amino acids. V was shortened by 4 bases and J by 4 bases, with 14 bases between the two germline ends. The CDR3 region is CASSLRAGGTGELFF. CDR3 in DNA: TGTGCCAGCAGCTTGCGAGCAGGAGGCACCGGGGAGCTGTTTTTT.

The chain has TRBV5-5 and TRBJ2-2; 7 nucleotides align to TRBD2. The length of the CDR3 is 15 residues. Losses at the gene ends were 1 base for V and 8 bases for J; bases not matched to a gene: 8. CDR1 is SGHKS, CDR2 YYEKEE, per germline (reference sequence). CDR3 coding DNA: TGTGCCAGCAGCTTGTCGGCCAGCGGGGTGGGGGAGCTGTTTTTT. Translating gives CASSLSASGVGELFF.